Presented here are 27 T cell receptor beta chains from one specimen sequenced in a study of neurological immune-mediated disorders. TCRdb reprocessed the 5' RACE reads via MiXCR and lists one record per CDR3 protein. Among 25,000 to 30,000 distinct CDR3 sequences listed, about 16% were seen once. This sample's time point: technical triplicate 3. The sequencing sample was made of CD4+ T cells from blood. The receptors were gathered from a female donor with HTLV-1-associated myelopathy (HAM/TSP).

This clonotype has a count of ten or more. This may arise from a read error, as a much more abundant clone is one base away. The chain carries TRBV5-5 and TRBJ1-1; D not certain. Trimming removed 1 base at V and 6 bases at J, with 10 bases between. CDR3 length: 13 residues. Germline V gene lookup returns CDR1 SGHKS and CDR2 YYEKEE (reference sequence). Here the CDR3 reads CASSLWLFSEAFF. DNA for the CDR3: TGTGCCAGCAGCTTGTGGCTCTTCTCTGAAGCTTTCTTT. Complete variable domain (other parts from reference TRBV5-5 and TRBJ1-1): DAGVTQSPTHLIKTRGQQVTLRCSPISGHKSVSWYQQVLGQGPQFIFQYYEKEERGRGNFPDRFSARQFPNYSSELNVNALLLGDSALYLCASSLWLFSEAFFGQGTRLTVV.

In its sample, this clonotype was seen many times. V usage is TRBV12-3 or TRBV12-4 and J usage is TRBJ2-5; D possibly corresponds to TRBD1 (6 bases). V gave up 5 bases and J gave up 2 bases, with 15 bases separating them. CDR3 length: 15 amino acids. The CDR3 sequence is CASSPPGHQQETQYF. For the CDR3, the DNA is TGTGCCAGCAGTCCCCCGGGACACCAACAAGAGACCCAGTACTTC.

This clonotype was observed many times. The V gene is TRBV5-1, the J gene TRBJ2-7; 10 bases match TRBD1. CDR1 and CDR2 (germline): SGHRS, YFSETQ. CDR3 length equals 14 residues. Trimming removed 3 bases from V and 6 bases from J; junction bases left unmatched: 6. For the CDR3, the DNA is TGCGCCAGCAGCTCAGGGACAGGGGAGGTCGAGCAGTACTTC. It codes for CASSSGTGEVEQYF.

This clonotype was found many times. The V and J genes are TRBV20-1 and TRBJ1-1; TRBD1 agrees at 9 bases. Germline loops: CDR1 DFQATT, CDR2 SNEGSKA (reference sequence). The V and J ends lost 8 bases and 4 bases, in that order; junction bases with no gene match: 5. The CDR3 spans 12 residues. The DNA for the CDR3 is TGCAGTTTATGGGACAGGGTCACTGAAGCTTTCTTT. This codes for CSLWDRVTEAFF.

This chain links TRBV5-1 with TRBJ2-7, with 8 bases fitting TRBD1. CDR3 length equals 14 residues. Looked up from germline, CDR1 is SGHRS and CDR2 is YFSETQ. J lost 3 bases, V lost 0 bases, and 2 bases had no gene match. CDR3 region: CASSLEDRVYEQYF. In nucleotides, the CDR3 is TGCGCCAGCAGCTTGGAGGACAGGGTCTACGAGCAGTACTTC.

The genes are TRBV20-1 and TRBJ2-7; no clear D. The CDR3 length is 14 residues. Trimming took 4 bases from V and 3 from J, leaving 16 bases between them. Per the germline V gene, CDR1 is DFQATT and CDR2 is SNEGSKA (reference sequence). CDR3 amino acids: CSAILTLTYYEQYF. The CDR3 DNA reads as TGCAGTGCTATCCTCACCCTGACCTACTACGAGCAGTACTTC.

By frequency in the sample, this clonotype is medium-sized. The genes are TRBV20-1 and TRBJ2-5; possibly TRBD1 for D (5 bases). CDR3 length equals 15 residues. Trimming removed 0 bases at V and 5 bases at J, with 16 bases between. From germline, CDR1 is DFQATT and CDR2 SNEGSKA (reference sequence). DNA of the CDR3: TGCAGTGCTAGAGATTGGGGCCGGCTAACGGAGACCCAGTACTTC. This gives the protein CSARDWGRLTETQYF.

This clonotype was found many times. The V and J genes are TRBV20-1 and TRBJ1-5, with no clear D. Germline V gene sequence: CDR1 DFQATT, CDR2 SNEGSKA (reference sequence). V lost 0 bases and J lost 6, with 15 bases in between. The CDR3 spans 15 residues. The CDR3 DNA reads TGCAGTGCTAGAGAGAGAGGACGTCGAGCTCAGCCCCAGCATTTT. Translated, it gives CSARERGRRAQPQHF.

This clonotype was detected ten times or more. The chain joins TRBV5-1 to TRBJ2-1; 7 bases are a match to TRBD1. Germline CDR1 is SGHRS and CDR2 is YFSETQ. The CDR3 contains 12 residues. The J segment lost 10 bases and the V segment lost 7 bases, leaving 8 bases of the junction unmatched. In DNA, the CDR3 is TGCGCCAGCCACAGACAGGGATGGGAGCAGTTCTTC. Amino acids: CASHRQGWEQFF.

At least ten counts were recorded for this clonotype. V usage is TRBV5-1 and J usage is TRBJ2-7, with TRBD1 as a possible D gene (5 bases). Trimming left V 4 bases short and J 2 bases short, with 16 bases between. The CDR3 spans 15 residues. Germline V gives CDR1 SGHRS, CDR2 YFSETQ. CDR3 sequence: CASSPAGIPPYEQYF. The CDR3 nucleotides read TGCGCCAGCAGCCCCGCAGGGATTCCCCCCTACGAGCAGTACTTC.

This rearrangement joins TRBV28 to TRBJ1-6; the match to TRBD1 covers 9 bases. CDR1 MDHEN and CDR2 SYDVKM come from the germline V gene. With V trimmed by 6 bases and J by 11 bases, 8 bases remained unmatched. The CDR3 covers 14 residues. CDR3 bases: TGTGCCAGCAGATCTGGGACAGGGACCACACCCCTCCACTTT. As protein: CASRSGTGTTPLHF.

There are many counts of this clonotype. The rearrangement links TRBV20-1 to TRBJ2-7; D may correspond to TRBD1 or TRBD2 (6 bases each). V lost 8 bases to trimming and J lost 2 bases, with 16 bases between them. The CDR3 runs 13 residues. Looked up from germline, CDR1 is DFQATT and CDR2 is SNEGSKA (reference sequence). The DNA of the CDR3 is TGCAGTTTCCGGGGGCTATCAACCTACGAGCAGTACTTC. Translated, it gives CSFRGLSTYEQYF.

On this clonotype: A much larger clonotype is one base distant, so this may be a read error. V gene TRBV7-2 combines with J gene TRBJ2-7; D is undetermined. Germline values: CDR1 SGHTA, CDR2 FQGNSA. The CDR3 is made up of 14 amino acids. CDR3 in DNA: TGTGCCAACAGCCCCCACGGGTTGCTCTACGAGCAGTACTTC. The encoded protein is CANSPHGLLYEQYF. Supplemented by reference TRBV7-2 and TRBJ2-7, the full variable domain reads GAGVSQSPSNKVTEKGKDVELRCDPISGHTALYWYRQSLGQGLEFLIYFQGNSAPDKSGLPSDRFSAERTGGSVSTLTIQRTQQEDSAVYLCANSPHGLLYEQYFGPGTRLTVT.

The genes are TRBV5-1 and TRBJ1-1, with D possibly being TRBD1 (5 bases). The CDR3 spans 12 residues. The V end was cut by 9 bases, the J end by 3 bases, with 12 bases between. Germline loops: CDR1 SGHRS, CDR2 YFSETQ. The CDR3 bases are TGCGCCATAACACTGGGGGACACTGAAGCTTTCTTT. Translated: CAITLGDTEAFF.

J is TRBJ2-7 and V is TRBV7-2, with 9 bases aligning to TRBD2. Looked up from germline, CDR1 is SGHTA and CDR2 is FQGNSA. Germline trimming cut 5 bases from V and 3 bases from J; bases unmatched to any gene: 5. This CDR3 has 14 residues. CDR3 sequence: CASSRLSGGYEQYF. Here the CDR3 DNA reads TGTGCCAGCAGCCGACTTAGCGGGGGCTACGAGCAGTACTTC.

The sample holds many counts of this clonotype. The rearrangement links TRBV29-1 to TRBJ2-1; 7 bases agree with TRBD2. Looked up from germline, CDR1 is SQVTM and CDR2 is ANQGSEA. This CDR3 is built from 14 residues. V was clipped by 3 bases and J by 2 bases; unmatched bases: 4. CDR3 DNA: TGCAGCGTTGATGGCGGGAGAGCCTACAATGAGCAGTTCTTC. Translated, it gives CSVDGGRAYNEQFF.

This clonotype was observed many times. This chain uses TRBV29-1 with TRBJ1-1; the D is unclear. Trimming stripped 8 bases from V and 8 bases from J, with 15 bases between. The germline gives CDR1 SQVTM, CDR2 ANQGSEA. The CDR3 spans 11 residues. DNA for the CDR3: TGCAGCCCCTTAACCCGAGGGGAAGCTTTCTTT. It is translated as CSPLTRGEAFF.

This CDR3 is CASRFTGGWTEAFF. CDR3 nucleotides: TGTGCCAGCAGGTTCACAGGTGGATGGACTGAAGCTTTCTTT. This sequence joins TRBV12-3 or TRBV12-4 and TRBJ1-1; tentative D call: TRBD1 (5 bases). Between the trimmed V and J ends, which lost 6 bases and 5 bases, there was a span of 16 bases. The CDR3 covers 14 residues.

In DNA form, the CDR3 reads TGTGCCACCGCTCTGACAACCGGGACTTTCTCCTACGAGCAGTACTTC. This encodes CATALTTGTFSYEQYF. J is TRBJ2-7 and V is TRBV10-3; TRBD2 is a possible D gene (6 bases). The CDR3 covers 16 residues. CDR1 is ENHRY and CDR2 is SYGVKD in the germline V gene. V lost 10 bases, J lost 0 bases, and 22 bases lay in between.

This clonotype showed up many times. This CDR3 is CASSLASPGHLYF. CDR3 nucleotide sequence: TGTGCCAGCAGCTTAGCTAGTCCGGGACACCTCTATTTT. V is TRBV7-8 and J is TRBJ1-3; D might be TRBD1 (6 bases). CDR1 and CDR2 from the germline V gene are SGHVS and FQNEAQ. The CDR3 sequence is 13 residues long. V was trimmed by 0 bases and J by 16 bases, leaving 16 bases between them.

By its share, this clonotype is medium-sized (0.01 to 0.1%). The rearrangement joins TRBV29-1 to TRBJ2-3, with D maybe TRBD2 (5 bases). CDR3 length equals 11 residues. Germline V CDR1 and CDR2: SQVTM, ANQGSEA. V was shortened by 4 bases and J by 4 bases, with 6 bases between the two germline ends. CDR3 sequence: CSVAGSDTQYF. CDR3 DNA: TGCAGCGTTGCGGGGTCAGATACGCAGTATTTT.

This clonotype was recorded at least ten times. This sequence joins TRBV6-5 and TRBJ2-7, with 9 bases aligning to TRBD1. The CDR3 sequence is 14 residues long. The germline V gene encodes CDR1 MNHEY and CDR2 SVGAGI. The trim removed 7 bases at V and 0 bases at J, leaving 4 bases unmatched. CDR3 DNA sequence: TGTGCCAGCACTCAGACAGGGGGCTCCTACGAGCAGTACTTC. It translates to CASTQTGGSYEQYF.

This clonotype came up many times. The chain combines TRBV24-1 with TRBJ2-1, with 16 bases identical to TRBD2. Germline values: CDR1 KGHDR, CDR2 SFDVKD. The CDR3 has 17 residues. J was trimmed by 5 bases and V by 7 bases; bases with no gene match: 7. CDR3: CATSVPGLAGGHNEQFF. The CDR3 bases are TGTGCCACCAGCGTACCGGGACTAGCGGGGGGGCACAATGAGCAGTTCTTC.

This clonotype was recorded many times. The genes are TRBV18 and TRBJ2-3, with D unresolved. The germline gives CDR1 KGHSH, CDR2 LQKENI. The CDR3 consists of 14 residues. Trimming left V 3 bases short and J 2 bases short, with 9 bases between. CDR3 region: CASSPGPHTDTQYF. CDR3 nucleotide sequence: TGTGCCAGCTCACCCGGGCCCCACACAGATACGCAGTATTTT.

This clonotype came up many times. V and J are TRBV7-3 and TRBJ2-7; weak D call: TRBD2 (6 bases). This CDR3 region has 14 residues. Germline CDR1 SGHTA, CDR2 FQGTGA. Trimming took off 3 bases at V and 2 bases at J, with 11 bases between the two ends. CDR3: CASSLAGLTYEQYF. The CDR3 DNA follows: TGTGCCAGCAGCTTGGCAGGACTAACCTACGAGCAGTACTTC.

Many counts were recorded for this clonotype. This chain joins TRBV20-1 and TRBJ1-5, with a possible D match to TRBD1 (5 bases). The CDR3 is 14 residues long. Germline lookup yields CDR1 DFQATT and CDR2 SNEGSKA (reference sequence). The V and J ends lost 3 bases and 6 bases respectively, with 15 bases between them. CDR3 coding DNA: TGCAGTGCTAGCGGATTTAGTGGGGGTCAGCCCCAGCATTTT. Its translation: CSASGFSGGQPQHF.

This clonotype has at least ten counts. The genes are TRBV10-3 and TRBJ1-1; no clear D gene. This CDR3 spans 12 amino acids. V was pared by 4 bases and J by 7 bases, with 10 bases between. Germline loops: CDR1 ENHRY, CDR2 SYGVKD. The CDR3 coding sequence is TGTGCCATCAGTGGGGTGGAGGGTGAAGCTTTCTTT. Its protein is CAISGVEGEAFF.